These T cell receptor beta chains were read from a single sample in a study of blood T cell repertoires in COVID-19. The method was immunoSEQ multiplex PCR; TCRdb's version includes in-frame clones alone and lacks a portion of them. The sample lists 150,000 to 160,000 clones; roughly 88% were seen once. Material: peripheral blood. The receptors derive from a man in his 60s with COVID-19, enrolled during active disease. Each CDR3 is given with its conserved first and last residue. Each record gives: J gene, D gene, V gene, clone size, CDR3 protein, CDR3 DNA. The D gene is left open where the match is weak. Some rows mark clone size as missing; the rest say once, few, many or name a class of expanded clone.

>TRBJ2-7|NA|TRBV5-1|NA
CASSLGGGAKQYEQYF
TGCGCCAGCAGCTTAGGAGGGGGGGCCAAACAGTACGAGCAGTACTTC
>TRBJ1-4|TRBD1|TRBV27|NA
CASSSAGTGDEKLFF
TGTGCCAGCAGTTCCGCCGGGACAGGGGATGAAAAACTGTTTTTT
>TRBJ1-2|TRBD1|TRBV6-1|NA
CASRELGTGVDYGYTF
TGTGCCAGCAGGGAACTTGGGACAGGGGTCGACTATGGCTACACCTTC
>TRBJ1-4|TRBD1|TRBV28|NA
CASSQSDRGWANEKLFF
TGTGCCAGCAGTCAATCCGACAGGGGCTGGGCTAATGAAAAACTGTTTTTT
>TRBJ2-5|NA|TRBV6-5|NA
CASSPLEPQETQYF
TGTGCCAGCAGTCCTCTAGAGCCCCAAGAGACCCAGTACTTC
>TRBJ1-1|NA|TRBV19|once
CASSFRGGYTEAFF
TGTGCCAGTAGCTTCCGTGGAGGATACACTGAAGCTTTCTTT
>TRBJ2-5|TRBD2|TRBV7-2|NA
CASSSLGLAGIETQYF
TGTGCCAGCAGCTCCTTGGGACTAGCGGGAATTGAGACCCAGTACTTC
>TRBJ2-3|NA|TRBV6-4|NA
CASSSTGTRSPADTQYF
TGTGCCAGCAGTTCTACAGGGACCCGCTCCCCCGCAGATACGCAGTATTTT
>TRBJ2-7|NA|TRBV10-3|NA
CASSGSDYEQYF
TGTGCCAGCTCGGGATCCGACTACGAGCAGTACTTC
>TRBJ1-6|NA|TRBV7-9|NA
CASSLALGAQSPLHF
TGTGCCAGCAGCTTAGCGCTGGGGGCTCAGTCACCCCTCCACTTT
>TRBJ2-7|NA|TRBV18|once
CASSLNRGGSDEQYF
TGTGCCAGCTCACTTAACAGGGGGGGGTCGGACGAGCAGTACTTC
>TRBJ2-5|TRBD2|TRBV24-1|NA
CATSDIAGGLETQYF
TGTGCCACCAGTGATATCGCGGGGGGCCTTGAGACCCAGTACTTC
>TRBJ1-5|NA|TRBV7-2|NA
CASSPYLTGSNQPQHF
TGTGCCAGCAGCCCCTACTTGACAGGAAGCAATCAGCCCCAGCATTTT
>TRBJ2-7|TRBD2|TRBV29-1|NA
CSAIGTNPEQYF
TGCAGCGCTATCGGGACTAATCCCGAGCAGTACTTC
>TRBJ2-3|NA|TRBV6-5|once
CASSYRRQNTDTQYF
TGTGCCAGCAGTTACCGTCGACAGAACACAGATACGCAGTATTTT
>TRBJ1-4|NA|TRBV4-2|NA
CASSQDPGRDEKLFF
TGTGCCAGCAGCCAAGATCCCGGGAGAGATGAAAAACTGTTTTTT
>TRBJ2-7|NA|TRBV6-5|NA
CASSYVGRGSGEQYF
TGTGCCAGCAGTTACGTTGGCAGGGGATCCGGCGAGCAGTACTTC
>TRBJ1-2|NA|TRBV29-1|NA
CSVDQGTYGYTF
TGCAGCGTGGATCAGGGTACCTATGGCTACACCTTC
>TRBJ2-2|TRBD2|TRBV25-1|NA
CASSEPSGGYNTGELFF
TGTGCCAGCAGTGAACCCTCGGGGGGGTATAACACCGGGGAGCTGTTTTTT
>TRBJ2-5|TRBD1|TRBV3-1/TRBV3-2|once
CASSQRTGYQETQYF
TGTGCCAGCAGCCAGAGGACAGGATACCAAGAGACCCAGTACTTC
>TRBJ1-5|NA|TRBV15|few
CATSRDLQTNQPQHF
TGTGCCACCAGCAGAGATCTACAGACCAATCAGCCCCAGCATTTT
>TRBJ1-5|TRBD1|TRBV7-9|once
CASSLAPIGTGPSNQPQHF
TGTGCCAGCAGCTTAGCCCCCATCGGGACAGGCCCGAGCAATCAGCCCCAGCATTTT
>TRBJ1-1|TRBD1|TRBV7-2|NA
CASSAGTGFEAFF
TGTGCCAGCAGTGCCGGGACAGGGTTTGAGGCTTTCTTT
>TRBJ2-7|NA|TRBV10-3|NA
CAISEGKGMEQYF
TGTGCCATCAGTGAGGGGAAGGGGATGGAGCAGTACTTC
>TRBJ1-1|NA|TRBV6-5|NA
CASIASAGAEAFF
TGTGCCAGCATTGCAAGCGCGGGGGCAGAGGCTTTCTTT
>TRBJ1-5|TRBD1|TRBV29-1|NA
CSVSGTGGNQPQHF
TGCAGCGTTAGTGGGACAGGGGGCAATCAGCCCCAGCATTTT
>TRBJ1-5|TRBD1|TRBV6-6|NA
CASRSGQGGQPQHF
TGTGCCAGCAGATCCGGACAGGGCGGACAGCCCCAGCATTTT
>TRBJ1-2|NA|TRBV24-1|NA
CATSDFAGGKGYTF
TGTGCCACCAGTGATTTCGCCGGGGGGAAAGGCTACACCTTC